The clone carrying this TCR beta chain was seen a handful of times. The antigen is undetermined. Using immunoSEQ multiplex PCR, the repertoire was profiled, and TCRdb retains in-frame clones only, with some absent. The sample shows 20,000 to 30,000 clones, about 81% of them seen only once. CDR3 size: 17 residues. Trimming stripped 4 bases from V and 0 bases from J, with 19 bases between. CDR1 and CDR2 from the germline V gene are SGHRS and YFSETQ. These data are taken from a study of a mutant IDH1 vaccine in newly diagnosed glioma. Study-wide context: Vaccination was launched 4-6 weeks after radiotherapy alone, or with temozolomide cycles. Whole-study findings and limits: Immune responses induced by vaccination arose in approximately 92% of the patients.

The time point is: week 47, end of study. Alongside topical imiquimod, each dose of vaccine comprised 300 ug of mutant IDH1 20-mer peptide. Each tumor in the donors was a new WHO grade 3 or 4 astrocytoma, IDH1-mutant and ATRX-lost. The source was PBMCs, collected from a glioma patient whose treatment included an IDH1 peptide vaccine. The TCR comes from a man in his forties with glioma. Some clones in this sample may be carry-over from other donors' samples. The gene calls are TRBV5-1 and TRBJ1-1; the D gene is possibly TRBD1 (5 bases). The CDR3: CASSGDTGRSMNTEAFF. CDR3 coding DNA: TGCGCCAGCAGCGGTGACACGGGACGTTCTATGAACACTGAAGCTTTCTTT.